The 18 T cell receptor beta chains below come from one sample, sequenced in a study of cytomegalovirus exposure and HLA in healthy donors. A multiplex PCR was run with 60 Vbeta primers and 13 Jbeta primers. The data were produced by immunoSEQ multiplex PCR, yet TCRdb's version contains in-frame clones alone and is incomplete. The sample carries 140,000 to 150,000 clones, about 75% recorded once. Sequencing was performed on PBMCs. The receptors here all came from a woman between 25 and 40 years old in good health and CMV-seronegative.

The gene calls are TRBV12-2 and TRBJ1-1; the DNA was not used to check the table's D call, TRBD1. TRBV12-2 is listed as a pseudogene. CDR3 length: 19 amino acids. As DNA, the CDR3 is TGTGCAAGTCGCTTCATAACCGGGGGACAGGGGGCACGGAACACTGAAGCTTTCTTT. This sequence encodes CASRFITGGQGARNTEAFF.

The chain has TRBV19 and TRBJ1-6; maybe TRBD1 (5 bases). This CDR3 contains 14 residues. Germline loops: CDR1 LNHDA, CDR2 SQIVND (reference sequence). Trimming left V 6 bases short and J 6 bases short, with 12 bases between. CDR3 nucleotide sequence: TGTGCCAGTAGCCCCAGGGATTCTAATTCACCCCTCCACTTT. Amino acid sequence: CASSPRDSNSPLHF.

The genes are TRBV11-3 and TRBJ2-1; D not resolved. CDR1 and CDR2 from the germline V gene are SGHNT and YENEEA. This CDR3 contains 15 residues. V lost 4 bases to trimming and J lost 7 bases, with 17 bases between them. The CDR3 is CASSSNNLPGNEQFF. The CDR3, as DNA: TGTGCCAGCAGCTCCAATAACCTCCCCGGGAATGAGCAGTTCTTC.

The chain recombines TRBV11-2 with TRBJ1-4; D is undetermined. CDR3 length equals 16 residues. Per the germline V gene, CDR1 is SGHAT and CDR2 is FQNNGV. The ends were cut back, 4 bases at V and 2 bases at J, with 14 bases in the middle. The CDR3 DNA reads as TGTGCCAGCAGCTCGGCCTGGGTAGCCACTAATGAAAAACTGTTTTTT. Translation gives CASSSAWVATNEKLFF.

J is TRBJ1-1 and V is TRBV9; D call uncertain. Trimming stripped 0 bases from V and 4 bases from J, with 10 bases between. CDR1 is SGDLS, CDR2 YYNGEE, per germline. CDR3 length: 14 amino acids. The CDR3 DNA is TGTGCCAGCAGCGTAGGACTGGATGGCACTGAAGCTTTCTTT. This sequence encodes CASSVGLDGTEAFF. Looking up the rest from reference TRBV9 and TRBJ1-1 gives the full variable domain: DSGVTQTPKHLITATGQRVTLRCSPRSGDLSVYWYQQSLDQGLQFLIQYYNGEERAKGNILERFSAQQFPDLHSELNLSSLELGDSALYFCASSVGLDGTEAFFGQGTRLTVV.

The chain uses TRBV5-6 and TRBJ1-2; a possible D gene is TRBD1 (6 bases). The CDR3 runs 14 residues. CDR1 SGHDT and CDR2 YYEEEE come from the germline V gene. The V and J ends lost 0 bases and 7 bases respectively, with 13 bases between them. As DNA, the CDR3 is TGTGCCAGCAGCTTGGGGGCAGGGGAAGGTGGCTACACCTTC. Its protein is CASSLGAGEGGYTF.

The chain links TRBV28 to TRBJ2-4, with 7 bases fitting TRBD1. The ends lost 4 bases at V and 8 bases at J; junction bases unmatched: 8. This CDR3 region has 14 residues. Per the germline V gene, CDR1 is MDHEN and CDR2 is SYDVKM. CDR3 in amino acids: CASSSTGSRDIQYF. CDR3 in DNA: TGTGCCAGCAGTTCGACAGGGAGTAGAGACATTCAGTACTTC.

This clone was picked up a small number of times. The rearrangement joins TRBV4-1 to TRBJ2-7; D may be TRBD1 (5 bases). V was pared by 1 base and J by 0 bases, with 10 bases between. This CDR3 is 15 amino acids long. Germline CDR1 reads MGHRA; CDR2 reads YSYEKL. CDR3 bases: TGCGCCAGCAGCCAAGCCGTTGACAGCTCCTACGAGCAGTACTTC. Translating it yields CASSQAVDSSYEQYF.

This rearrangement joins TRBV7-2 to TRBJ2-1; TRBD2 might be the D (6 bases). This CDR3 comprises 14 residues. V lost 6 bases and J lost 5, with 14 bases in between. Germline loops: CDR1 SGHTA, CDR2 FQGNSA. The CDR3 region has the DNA TGTGCCAGCAGTGCTCGGGGGTGGGACAATGAGCAGTTCTTC. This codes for CASSARGWDNEQFF.

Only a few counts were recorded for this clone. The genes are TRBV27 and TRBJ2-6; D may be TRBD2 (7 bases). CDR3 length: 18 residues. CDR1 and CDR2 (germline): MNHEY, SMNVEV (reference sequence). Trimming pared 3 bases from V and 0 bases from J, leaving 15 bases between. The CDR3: CASSFRGGPSSGANVLTF. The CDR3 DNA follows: TGTGCCAGCAGTTTTAGGGGGGGGCCGTCCTCTGGGGCCAACGTCCTGACTTTC.

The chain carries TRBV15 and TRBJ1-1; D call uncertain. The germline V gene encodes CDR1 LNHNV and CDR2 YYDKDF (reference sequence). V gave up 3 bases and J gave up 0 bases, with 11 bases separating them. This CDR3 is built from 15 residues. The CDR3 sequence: CATSRERLMNTEAFF. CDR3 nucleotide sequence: TGTGCCACCAGCAGGGAGAGACTGATGAACACTGAAGCTTTCTTT.

CDR3 sequence reads: CASTLFTGGNEKLFF. As DNA, the CDR3 is TGTGCCAGTACCCTCTTTACAGGGGGCAATGAAAAACTGTTTTTT. This rearrangement joins TRBV19 to TRBJ1-4; 9 nucleotides match TRBD1. Germline assignment: CDR1 LNHDA and CDR2 SQIVND (reference sequence). V was pared by 7 bases and J by 5 bases, with 8 bases of the junction left unmatched. The CDR3 is 15 residues long.

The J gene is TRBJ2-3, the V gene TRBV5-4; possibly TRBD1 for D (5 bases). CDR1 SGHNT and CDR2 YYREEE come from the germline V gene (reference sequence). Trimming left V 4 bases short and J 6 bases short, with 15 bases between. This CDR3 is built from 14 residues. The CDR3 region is CASSMAFRVDTQYF. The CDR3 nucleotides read TGTGCCAGCAGCATGGCCTTCAGGGTGGATACGCAGTATTTT. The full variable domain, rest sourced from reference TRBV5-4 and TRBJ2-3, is ETGVTQSPTHLIKTRGQQVTLRCSSQSGHNTVSWYQQALGQGPQFIFQYYREEENGRGNFPPRFSGLQFPNYSSELNVNALELDDSALYLCASSMAFRVDTQYFGPGTRLTVL.

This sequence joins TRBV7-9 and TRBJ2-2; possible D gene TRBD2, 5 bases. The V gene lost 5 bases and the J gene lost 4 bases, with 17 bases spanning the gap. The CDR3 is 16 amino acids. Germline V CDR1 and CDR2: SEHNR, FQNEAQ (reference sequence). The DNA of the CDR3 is TGTGCCAGCAGCCCACGCCTAGCTCGGAGCACCGGGGAGCTGTTTTTT. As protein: CASSPRLARSTGELFF.

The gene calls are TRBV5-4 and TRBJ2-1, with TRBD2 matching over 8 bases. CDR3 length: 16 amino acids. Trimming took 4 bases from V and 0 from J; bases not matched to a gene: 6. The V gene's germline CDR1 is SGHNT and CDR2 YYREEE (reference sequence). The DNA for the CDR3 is TGTGCCAGCAGCCCGGGGGGGGCTCACTCCTACAATGAGCAGTTCTTC. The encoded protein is CASSPGGAHSYNEQFF.

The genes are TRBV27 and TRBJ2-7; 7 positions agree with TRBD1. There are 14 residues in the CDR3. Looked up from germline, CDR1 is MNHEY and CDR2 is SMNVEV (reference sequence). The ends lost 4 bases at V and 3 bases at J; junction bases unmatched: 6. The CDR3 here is CASSSLDRDYEQYF. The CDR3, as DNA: TGTGCCAGCAGTTCCTTAGACAGGGACTACGAGCAGTACTTC.

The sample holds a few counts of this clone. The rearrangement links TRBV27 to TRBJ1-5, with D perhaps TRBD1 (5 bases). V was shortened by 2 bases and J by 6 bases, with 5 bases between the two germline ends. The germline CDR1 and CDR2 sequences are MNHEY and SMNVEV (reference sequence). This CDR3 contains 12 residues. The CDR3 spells CASSLQGQPQHF. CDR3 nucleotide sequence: TGTGCCAGCAGTTTACAGGGTCAGCCCCAGCATTTT.

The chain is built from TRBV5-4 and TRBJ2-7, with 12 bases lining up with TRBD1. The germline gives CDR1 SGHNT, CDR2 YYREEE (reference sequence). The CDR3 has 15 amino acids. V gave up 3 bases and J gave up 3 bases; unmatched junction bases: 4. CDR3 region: CASSSGTGGLYEQYF. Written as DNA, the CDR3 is TGTGCCAGCAGCTCCGGGACAGGGGGCCTCTACGAGCAGTACTTC.